This passage covers 14 T cell receptor beta chains from one sample sequenced in a study of regulatory T cells in long-lasting Graves disease (dated by TCRdb to about 2021). Library method: multiplex PCR. The listed sequencing device is Illumina HiSeq 4000. CDR3 regions were amplified by Arm-PCR with iRepertoire HTBI primers to construct TCR beta libraries. TCRdb reanalyzed the raw reads on its own, using fastp at Q25 for trimming and MiXCR for clone calling, and kept in-frame beta chains. Under each unique CDR3 protein, matching rows form one entry showing the most common genes and DNA. The sample table shows fewer than 400,000 distinct CDR3 sequences, and 20% to 25% are seen once. The top ten clones comprise less than 25% of the sample. According to the study, the label for this sample's time point signals: persistent/refractory GD, antithyroid drugs over 5 years with positive TRAb. For both TCR sequencing and RNA sequencing, RNA was extracted from PBMCs in TRIzol.

Here the sequenced sample was peripheral blood mononuclear cells (PBMCs), taken when the disease was refractory, from a patient treated with antithyroid drugs. The receptors were sampled from a female donor with Graves disease.

This clonotype came up many times. The V gene is TRBV2, the J gene TRBJ2-5, with 9 bases lining up with TRBD1. Trimming took 5 bases from V and 5 from J; bases not matched to a gene: 6. The germline V gene has CDR1 SNHLY and CDR2 FYNNEI. The CDR3 loop spans 14 amino acids. The CDR3 loop reads CASSSQGADETQYF. The CDR3 DNA follows: TGTGCCAGCAGTTCACAGGGGGCGGACGAGACCCAGTACTTC.

There are a few counts of this clonotype. The CDR3 region has the DNA TGTGCCAGTAGTATCGGAGGGACCCATGGCTACACCTTC. This translates into CASSIGGTHGYTF. The chain uses TRBV19 and TRBJ1-2, with D possibly matching TRBD1 (5 bases). Germline lookup yields CDR1 LNHDA and CDR2 SQIVND (reference sequence). V gave up 3 bases and J gave up 6 bases, with 11 bases separating them. The CDR3 is made up of 13 amino acids.

This clonotype was picked up many times. The V call is TRBV7-2, the J call TRBJ2-5, with TRBD2 matching over 13 bases. Trimming removed 5 bases from V and 5 bases from J; junction bases left unmatched: 5. CDR1 and CDR2 from the germline V gene are SGHTA and FQGNSA. The CDR3 totals 15 residues. The chain's CDR3 is CASSPQTSGGETQYF. In nucleotides, the CDR3 is TGTGCCAGCAGCCCCCAGACTAGCGGGGGGGAGACCCAGTACTTC.

The table lists this clonotype with a few counts. The chain employs TRBV12-3 or TRBV12-4 and TRBJ2-7; 7 bases fit TRBD2. The CDR3 runs 14 residues. After removal of 5 bases from V and 9 bases from J, the junction contained 13 bases not matched to a gene. The CDR3 spells CASSPIAGGTRQYF. The CDR3 DNA sequence: TGTGCCAGCAGTCCGATAGCGGGTGGCACTCGGCAGTACTTC.

Many counts were recorded for this clonotype. This chain joins TRBV7-2 and TRBJ2-5, with TRBD2 identical over 9 bases. Per the germline V gene, CDR1 is SGHTA and CDR2 is FQGNSA. The CDR3 length is 13 residues. J lost 4 bases, V lost 7 bases, and 4 bases had no gene match. The CDR3 spells CASTLTSGETQYF. The DNA of the CDR3 is TGTGCCAGCACCCTGACTAGCGGAGAGACCCAGTACTTC.

The gene calls are TRBV20-1 and TRBJ1-5, with 7 bases identical to TRBD1. The CDR3 spans 14 residues. CDR1 DFQATT and CDR2 SNEGSKA come from the germline V gene (reference sequence). V shed 3 bases, J shed 5 bases, and the junction held 7 bases outside the gene matches. The CDR3, as DNA: TGCAGTGCTAGTGCTCAGGGGGACCATCAGCCCCAGCATTTT. It yields the protein CSASAQGDHQPQHF.

This clonotype came up a few times. V is TRBV7-9 and J is TRBJ2-5; D could derive from TRBD1 or TRBD2 (6 bases each). CDR3 length equals 15 residues. CDR1 is SEHNR and CDR2 is FQNEAQ in the germline V gene (reference sequence). The V gene lost 5 bases and the J gene lost 0 bases, with 13 bases spanning the gap. As DNA, the CDR3 is TGTGCCAGCAGCCCCTGGGGGGCCGACCAAGAGACCCAGTACTTC. Translating it yields CASSPWGADQETQYF.

A few counts support this clonotype. This chain links TRBV13 with TRBJ2-4; 7 bases align to TRBD2. V shed 3 bases, J shed 7 bases, and the junction held 0 bases outside the gene matches. The CDR3 runs to 12 residues. Looked up from germline, CDR1 is PRHDT and CDR2 is FYEKMQ (reference sequence). CDR3 DNA sequence: TGTGCCAGCAGCTTCGGGGGGAACATTCAGTACTTC. It codes for CASSFGGNIQYF.

The V call is TRBV12-3 or TRBV12-4, the J call TRBJ2-7; 10 bases fit TRBD1. V was clipped by 6 bases and J by 1 base; unmatched bases: 15. The CDR3 loop spans 18 amino acids. The CDR3 sequence: CASSSNPGQGRASYEQYF. CDR3 DNA: TGTGCCAGCAGCTCTAATCCGGGACAGGGGCGCGCGTCCTACGAGCAGTACTTC.

This clonotype showed up many times. The rearrangement joins TRBV11-2 to TRBJ2-4, with TRBD2 matching 16 bases. Looked up from germline, CDR1 is SGHAT and CDR2 is FQNNGV. Trimming removed 5 bases from V and 15 bases from J; junction bases left unmatched: 7. CDR3 length: 14 amino acids. The CDR3 DNA is TGTGCCAGCAGCCCAGGGACTAGCGGGAGGGCCACGTACTTC. It encodes CASSPGTSGRATYF.

The table lists this clonotype with many counts. The chain links TRBV28 to TRBJ1-2; D call uncertain. The CDR3 contains 13 residues. The germline CDR1 and CDR2 sequences are MDHEN and SYDVKM. Between the trimmed V and J ends, which lost 7 bases and 3 bases, there was a span of 12 bases. The CDR3 DNA follows: TGTGCCAGCACCCCAGCTCTAGACTATGGCTACACCTTC. As protein: CASTPALDYGYTF.

This clonotype has more than one count but fewer than ten. This chain links TRBV5-1 with TRBJ2-4; D is unresolved. Germline V gene sequence: CDR1 SGHRS, CDR2 YFSETQ. The CDR3 spans 13 residues. Trimming took off 0 bases at V and 1 base at J, with 2 bases between the two ends. This CDR3 reads CASSLEAKNIQYF. The CDR3 nucleotides are TGCGCCAGCAGCTTGGAGGCCAAAAACATTCAGTACTTC.

On this clonotype: A much bigger clone sits one base away, suggesting this may be a read error. V and J are TRBV20-1 and TRBJ2-5; TRBD2 aligns across 9 bases. This CDR3 is built from 16 residues. Germline V gene lookup returns CDR1 DFQATT and CDR2 SNEGSKA (reference sequence). The V and J ends lost 1 base and 2 bases, in that order; junction bases with no gene match: 8. The CDR3 coding sequence is TGCAGTGCTAGAGTGCTAGCGGGAAGGATACAAGAGACCCAGTACTTC. It encodes CSARVLAGRIQETQYF.

This clonotype was counted between two and nine times. The chain has TRBV20-1 and TRBJ2-2, with TRBD1 matching over 7 bases. Germline loops: CDR1 DFQATT, CDR2 SNEGSKA (reference sequence). The ends lost 5 bases at V and 0 bases at J; junction bases unmatched: 3. This CDR3 comprises 14 residues. The CDR3 is CSAPGQPNTGELFF. CDR3 DNA: TGCAGTGCTCCGGGACAGCCGAACACCGGGGAGCTGTTTTTT.